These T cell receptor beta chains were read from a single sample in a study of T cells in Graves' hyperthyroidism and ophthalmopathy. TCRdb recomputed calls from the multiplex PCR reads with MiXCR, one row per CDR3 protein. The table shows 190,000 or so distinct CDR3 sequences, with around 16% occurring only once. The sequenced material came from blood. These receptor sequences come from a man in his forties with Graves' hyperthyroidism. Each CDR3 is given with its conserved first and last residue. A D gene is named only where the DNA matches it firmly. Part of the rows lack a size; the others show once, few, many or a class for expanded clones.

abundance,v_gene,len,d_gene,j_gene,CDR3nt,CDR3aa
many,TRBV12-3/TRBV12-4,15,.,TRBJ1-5,TGTGCCAGCAGTTTAGCCTACGACAGAGATCAGCCCCAGCATTTT,CASSLAYDRDQPQHF
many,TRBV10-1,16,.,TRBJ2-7,TGCGCCAGCAGTGATTTGGGAGCTAATCTCTCCTACGAGCAGTACTTC,CASSDLGANLSYEQYF
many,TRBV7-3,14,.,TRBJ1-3,TGTGCCAGCAGCTTAACCAGCTCTGGAAACACCATATATTTT,CASSLTSSGNTIYF
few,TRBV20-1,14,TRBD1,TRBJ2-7,TGCAGTGCCCTCTTGGGACAGGGTCTAGGGGAGCAGTACTTC,CSALLGQGLGEQYF
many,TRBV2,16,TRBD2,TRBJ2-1,TGTGCCAGCAGGGGGCCGGGGCTAGCGGGGAGCAATGAGCAGTTCTTC,CASRGPGLAGSNEQFF
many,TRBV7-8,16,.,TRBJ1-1,TGTGCCAGCACCCGACAAGGGGGACATGCTAACACTGAAGCTTTCTTT,CASTRQGGHANTEAFF
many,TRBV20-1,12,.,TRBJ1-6,TGCAGTGCTGGCGCCTCGGGTTCACCCCTCCACTTT,CSAGASGSPLHF
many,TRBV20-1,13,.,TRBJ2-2,TGCAGTGCTCCGGGACAAGCCCGAGGGGGGCTGTTTTTT,CSAPGQARGGLFF
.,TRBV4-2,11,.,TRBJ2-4,TGTGCCAGCAGCCAAGTCAACATTCAGTACTTC,CASSQVNIQYF
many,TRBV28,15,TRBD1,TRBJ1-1,TGTGCCAGCAGCACTCCGGGACAGGGGAACACTGAAGCTTTCTTT,CASSTPGQGNTEAFF
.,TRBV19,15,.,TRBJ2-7,TGTGCCAGTAGTGGGTGGGGTACAGGGAGCTACGAGCAGTACTTC,CASSGWGTGSYEQYF
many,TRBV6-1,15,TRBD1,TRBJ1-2,TGTGCCAGCAGCATAGAGGGGACAGGACAGCTTGGCTACACCTTC,CASSIEGTGQLGYTF
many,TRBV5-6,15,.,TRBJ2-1,TGTGCCAGCATCGGAGGGGCAGGATCCTACAATGAGCAGTTCTTC,CASIGGAGSYNEQFF
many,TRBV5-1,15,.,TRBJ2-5,TGCGCCAGCAGCTTGGGCCGGGACAACCAAGAGACCCAGTACTTC,CASSLGRDNQETQYF
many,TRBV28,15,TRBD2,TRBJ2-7,TGTGCCAGCAGACCTAGCGGGGGTTCCACCTACGAGCAGTACTTC,CASRPSGGSTYEQYF
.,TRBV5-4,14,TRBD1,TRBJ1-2,TGTGCCAGCAGCGTGCAGGGGGCCAACTATGGCTACACCTTC,CASSVQGANYGYTF
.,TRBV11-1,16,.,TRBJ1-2,TGTGCCAGCAGCCCGAGGAGGCTGGGGGCGAGTGTTGGCTACACCTTC,CASSPRRLGASVGYTF
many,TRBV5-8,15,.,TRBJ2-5,TGTGCCAGCAGCCGGCGAGAGACTGACCAAGAGACCCAGTACTTC,CASSRRETDQETQYF
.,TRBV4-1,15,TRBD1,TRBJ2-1,TGCGCCAGCAGCCTCGGACAGGATACCTACAATGAGCAGTTCTTC,CASSLGQDTYNEQFF
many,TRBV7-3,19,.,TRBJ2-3,TGTGCCAGCAGCTTAACTACGGCGGGACACGTCACCGCCACAGATACGCAGTATTTT,CASSLTTAGHVTATDTQYF
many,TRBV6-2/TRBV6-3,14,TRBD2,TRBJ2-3,TGTGCCAGCCGTCCGGGGGGGGTCACAGATACGCAGTATTTT,CASRPGGVTDTQYF
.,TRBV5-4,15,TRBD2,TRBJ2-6,TGTGCCAGCAGCTGGCGGGGGGGAGAGGCCAACGTCCTGACTTTC,CASSWRGGEANVLTF
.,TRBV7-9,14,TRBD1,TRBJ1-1,TGTGCCAGCACCCCCAGGGGGCTTAGTACTGAAGCTTTCTTT,CASTPRGLSTEAFF
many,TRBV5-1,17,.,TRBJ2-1,TGCGCCAGCAGCTTGGTTGGGGACCCCACTTTAGGGAATGAGCAGTTCTTC,CASSLVGDPTLGNEQFF
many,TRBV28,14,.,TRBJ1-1,TGTGCCAGCAGCCCCGGGACGTATGGGACTGAAGCTTTCTTT,CASSPGTYGTEAFF
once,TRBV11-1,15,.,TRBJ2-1,TGTGCCAGCAGCCATAGCGAGGGGGCCTACAATGAGCAGTTCTTC,CASSHSEGAYNEQFF
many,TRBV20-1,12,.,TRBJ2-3,TGCAGTGCTTCCATGGGCACAGATACGCAGTATTTT,CSASMGTDTQYF
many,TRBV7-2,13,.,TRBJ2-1,TGTGCCAGCAGCTTAACTAGGGGCAATGAGCAGTTCTTC,CASSLTRGNEQFF
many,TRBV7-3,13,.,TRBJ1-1,TGTGCCAGCAGCTTAACCATTCGGGCTGAAGCTTTCTTT,CASSLTIRAEAFF
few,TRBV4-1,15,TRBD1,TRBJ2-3,TGCGCCAGCGACCAGCCGGGACAGGGGGAGAATACGCAGTATTTT,CASDQPGQGENTQYF
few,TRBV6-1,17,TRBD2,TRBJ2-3,TGTGCCAGCAGGACGACCGGACTAGCGGGGAGCACAGATACGCAGTATTTT,CASRTTGLAGSTDTQYF
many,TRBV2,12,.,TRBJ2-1,TGTGCCAGCAGTGGGACGGACAATGAGCAGTTCTTC,CASSGTDNEQFF
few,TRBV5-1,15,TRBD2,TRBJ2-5,TGCGCCAGCAGGAATTTAGCGGGGGACCAAGAGACCCAGTACTTC,CASRNLAGDQETQYF
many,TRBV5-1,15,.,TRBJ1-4,TGCGCCAGCAGCTTGGCGGGGGTTGAAGGAGAAAAACTGTTTTTT,CASSLAGVEGEKLFF
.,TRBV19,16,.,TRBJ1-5,TGTGCCAGTAGTATAGGATCACAGATTAGCAATCAGCCCCAGCATTTT,CASSIGSQISNQPQHF
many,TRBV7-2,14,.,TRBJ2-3,TGTGCCAGCAGCCCCGCGGCGGGGACAGATACGCAGTATTTT,CASSPAAGTDTQYF
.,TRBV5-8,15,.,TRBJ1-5,TGTGCCAGCAGCTCTGCAGGGTGGTGGGATCAGCCCCAGCATTTT,CASSSAGWWDQPQHF
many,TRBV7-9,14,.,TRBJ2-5,TGTGCCAGCAGCTTAGCACGTCCAGAAGAGACCCAGTACTTC,CASSLARPEETQYF
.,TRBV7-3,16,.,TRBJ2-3,TGTGCCAGCAGCTCACAAGCGGGTCTTAGCACAGATACGCAGTATTTT,CASSSQAGLSTDTQYF
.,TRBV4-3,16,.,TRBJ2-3,TGCGCCAGCAGCCAAGATCTGGGGGACAGCACAGATACGCAGTATTTT,CASSQDLGDSTDTQYF